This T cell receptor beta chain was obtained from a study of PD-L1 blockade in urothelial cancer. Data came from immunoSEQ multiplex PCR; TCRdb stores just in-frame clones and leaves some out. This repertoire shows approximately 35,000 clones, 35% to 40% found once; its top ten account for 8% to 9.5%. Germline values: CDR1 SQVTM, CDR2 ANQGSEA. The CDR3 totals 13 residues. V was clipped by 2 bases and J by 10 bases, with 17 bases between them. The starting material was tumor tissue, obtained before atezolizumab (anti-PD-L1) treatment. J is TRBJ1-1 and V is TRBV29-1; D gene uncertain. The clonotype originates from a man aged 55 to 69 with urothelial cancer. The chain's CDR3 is CSVEFLAALGAFF. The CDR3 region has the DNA TGCAGCGTTGAATTTCTCGCGGCGCTCGGAGCTTTCTTT.